Sequencing of this T cell receptor (beta chain) was carried out in a study of spatial heterogeneity in lung cancer. The CDR3 has 15 residues. J lost 8 bases, V lost 4 bases, and 10 bases had no gene match. Germline V gene sequence: CDR1 SGHRS, CDR2 YFSETQ. On this clonotype: A read error may explain this, as a much larger clone is one base away.

MiXCR, applied by TCRdb to the 5' RACE reads, yields one record per CDR3 protein. The sample includes about 52,000 distinct CDR3 sequences, around 7% seen only once; the top ten take roughly 35%. Time point specified: blood at routine non-recurrence follow-up after resection. The authors sequenced whole RNA from tumor, nontumor lung or frozen PBMC without sorting. This chain connects TRBV5-1 to TRBJ2-1, with 9 bases fitting TRBD2. The TCR sequence derives from a female donor with early-stage non-small cell lung cancer. The material sequenced was PBMCs, taken at follow-up. CDR3 DNA sequence: TGCGCCAGCAGCCCGCGGGGGGGCACAAAATATGAGCAGTTCTTC. Amino acids: CASSPRGGTKYEQFF.